The 22 T cell receptor beta chains presented below share a single source sample, sequenced in a study of T cells in Graves' hyperthyroidism and ophthalmopathy. Amplification of TCR beta CDR3 regions was performed using RNA transcripts as template. The TCR CDR3 was amplified in a first-round RT-PCR using the HTBI primer set. TCRdb redid the calling of the multiplex PCR reads with MiXCR, one entry per CDR3 protein. The sample has about 210,000 distinct CDR3 sequences; roughly 18% are singletons. The sample taken for sequencing was blood. The receptors come from a man aged 45-65 years with Graves' hyperthyroidism.

This clonotype was seen repeatedly, ten times or more. This chain uses TRBV2 with TRBJ1-5, with TRBD1 matching 8 bases. The CDR3 consists of 14 residues. Germline values: CDR1 SNHLY, CDR2 FYNNEI. V gave up 4 bases and J gave up 5 bases; unmatched junction bases: 4. CDR3 protein: CASSVQGVDQPQHF. The CDR3 nucleotides read TGTGCCAGCAGTGTACAGGGGGTCGATCAGCCCCAGCATTTT.

This clonotype showed up many times. The J gene is TRBJ2-3, the V gene TRBV2, with D perhaps TRBD1 (6 bases). CDR3 size: 13 residues. Trimming shortened V by 4 bases and J by 7 bases, and 12 bases separated the two germline ends. CDR1 is SNHLY and CDR2 is FYNNEI in the germline V gene. CDR3 amino acids: CASSGDQGNTQYF. The DNA of the CDR3 is TGTGCCAGCAGTGGGGATCAGGGGAATACGCAGTATTTT. Drawing the rest from reference TRBV2 and TRBJ2-3, the complete variable domain is EPEVTQTPSHQVTQMGQEVILRCVPISNHLYFYWYRQILGQKVEFLVSFYNNEISEKSEIFDDQFSVERPDGSNFTLKIRSTKLEDSAMYFCASSGDQGNTQYFGPGTRLTVL.

The rearrangement joins TRBV20-1 to TRBJ2-1, with TRBD1 matching 9 bases. The CDR3 is 17 residues long. Germline V CDR1 and CDR2: DFQATT, SNEGSKA (reference sequence). V was clipped by 0 bases and J by 5 bases; unmatched bases: 11. The CDR3 loop is CSARDLGTGKTHNEQFF. The DNA of the CDR3 is TGCAGTGCTAGAGATCTGGGGACAGGGAAGACTCACAATGAGCAGTTCTTC.

The chain recombines TRBV11-2 with TRBJ1-3; D remains unclear. The CDR3 spans 13 residues. Germline values: CDR1 SGHAT, CDR2 FQNNGV. Trimming removed 11 bases at V and 0 bases at J, with 11 bases between. The CDR3 sequence is CALRPLSGNTIYF. CDR3 coding DNA: TGTGCCCTTCGGCCGCTCTCTGGAAACACCATATATTTT.

There are a few counts of this clonotype. The V call is TRBV15, the J call TRBJ2-7, with D unclear. This CDR3 is 14 amino acids long. V was pared by 0 bases and J by 6 bases, with 12 bases between. Germline V gene lookup returns CDR1 LNHNV and CDR2 YYDKDF (reference sequence). This CDR3 reads CATSRDRKPTEQYF. The DNA of the CDR3 is TGTGCCACCAGCAGAGATCGGAAACCCACCGAGCAGTACTTC.

This clonotype occurred a few times. This sequence joins TRBV7-9 and TRBJ2-1; 7 bases fit TRBD2. The ends lost 1 base at V and 9 bases at J; junction bases unmatched: 15. The CDR3 contains 17 residues. Germline CDR1 SEHNR, CDR2 FQNEAQ (reference sequence). The CDR3 here is CASSLGASGPVGAEQFF. DNA of the CDR3: TGTGCCAGCAGCTTAGGGGCTAGCGGACCTGTGGGTGCTGAGCAGTTCTTC.

Worth noting for this clonotype: The junction and the germline gene differ at one end; a read error may be behind it. This chain connects TRBV28 to TRBJ2-7; no clear D gene. Germline values: CDR1 MDHEN, CDR2 SYDVKM. There are 12 residues in the CDR3. CDR3 residues: CAGSLAAYEQYF. The CDR3 DNA follows: TGTGCCGGCAGTCTCGCAGCCTACGAGCAGTACTTC.

V gene TRBV5-1 combines with J gene TRBJ2-3; TRBD2 might be the D (6 bases). The CDR3 spans 18 residues. V was trimmed by 4 bases and J by 1 base, leaving 22 bases between them. The germline CDR1 and CDR2 sequences are SGHRS and YFSETQ. The CDR3 DNA sequence: TGCGCCAGCAGCGCGGGGACCCGACCCTGGTACGGCACAGATACGCAGTATTTT. Translation gives CASSAGTRPWYGTDTQYF.

This clonotype has at least ten counts. This chain connects TRBV3-1 to TRBJ2-1; 9 nucleotides match TRBD2. In germline, CDR1 is LGHDT, CDR2 YNNKEL (reference sequence). J gave up 5 bases and V 5 bases, and 4 bases lay outside the gene matches. CDR3 length equals 14 residues. CDR3 sequence reads: CASSGTSRHNEQFF. The CDR3 DNA reads as TGTGCCAGCAGCGGGACTAGCAGGCACAATGAGCAGTTCTTC.

Comment on this clonotype: A much larger clone differs by one base, so this may be a read error. The chain has TRBV6-2 or TRBV6-3 and TRBJ2-7; D not resolved. The germline gives CDR1 MNHEY, CDR2 SVGEGT. The CDR3 covers 15 residues. The CDR3 loop reads CVSSGVGRLIYEQYF. The CDR3 DNA sequence: TGTGTCAGCAGTGGTGTCGGCAGACTTATTTACGAGCAGTACTTC.

This clonotype was seen many times. J is TRBJ1-2 and V is TRBV5-1, with 7 bases fitting TRBD1. This CDR3 comprises 15 residues. Germline V gives CDR1 SGHRS, CDR2 YFSETQ. The V and J ends lost 0 bases and 0 bases, in that order; junction bases with no gene match: 2. Here the CDR3 DNA reads TGCGCCAGCAGCTTGGACGGGACAGCTAACTATGGCTACACCTTC. This sequence encodes CASSLDGTANYGYTF. The full variable domain, rest sourced from reference TRBV5-1 and TRBJ1-2, is KAGVTQTPRYLIKTRGQQVTLSCSPISGHRSVSWYQQTPGQGLQFLFEYFSETQRNKGNFPGRFSGRQFSNSRSEMNVSTLELGDSALYLCASSLDGTANYGYTFGSGTRLTVV.

This clonotype came up many times. The chain carries TRBV11-2 and TRBJ1-1, with no clear D. In germline, CDR1 is SGHAT, CDR2 FQNNGV. CDR3 length: 14 residues. With 2 bases removed from V and 3 bases from J, the gap between germline ends came to 10 bases. CDR3 sequence reads: CASSLTLSYTEAFF. The CDR3 region has the DNA TGTGCCAGCAGCTTAACATTATCATACACTGAAGCTTTCTTT.

This clonotype was seen a handful of times. A much larger clone differs by one base, so this may be a read error. V and J are TRBV3-1 and TRBJ1-1, with 8 bases aligning to TRBD1. CDR1 LGHDT and CDR2 YNNKEL come from the germline V gene (reference sequence). CDR3 length: 14 residues. The CDR3 is CASSQTGGGTEALF. As DNA, the CDR3 is TGTGCCAGCAGCCAAACAGGGGGGGGGACTGAAGCTCTCTTT.

The chain joins TRBV5-1 to TRBJ2-1; no definite D call. CDR1 is SGHRS, CDR2 YFSETQ, per germline. This CDR3 region has 11 residues. V was trimmed by 4 bases and J by 8 bases, leaving 7 bases between them. CDR3 DNA sequence: TGCGCCAGCAGCAAGTCCCATGAGCAGTTCTTC. Its protein is CASSKSHEQFF.

This clonotype was seen repeatedly, ten times or more. This chain joins TRBV24-1 and TRBJ2-1, with a possible D match to TRBD2 (6 bases). This CDR3 is 13 amino acids long. V dropped 6 bases and J dropped 9 bases, with 14 bases sitting between them. CDR1 KGHDR and CDR2 SFDVKD come from the germline V gene. The CDR3 loop is CATSRLGGGEQFF. The DNA for the CDR3 is TGTGCCACCAGTCGGCTGGGGGGAGGTGAGCAGTTCTTC.

The V gene is TRBV5-1, the J gene TRBJ1-1; maybe TRBD1 (6 bases). The germline V and J ends were trimmed by 0 bases and 6 bases, with 24 bases remaining between them. The CDR3 is 18 amino acids. Germline lookup yields CDR1 SGHRS and CDR2 YFSETQ. CDR3 protein: CASSLALAPRGAQPEAFF. CDR3 sequence (DNA): TGCGCCAGCAGCTTGGCTCTGGCACCACGGGGGGCGCAACCTGAAGCTTTCTTT.

This clonotype was detected ten times or more. The chain combines TRBV7-8 with TRBJ2-1; no reliable D call. CDR1 is SGHVS and CDR2 is FQNEAQ in the germline V gene. The CDR3 is 13 amino acids. The ends were cut back, 4 bases at V and 4 bases at J, with 8 bases in the middle. The CDR3 reads CASSSQMYNEQFF. CDR3 DNA sequence: TGTGCCAGCAGCTCCCAAATGTACAATGAGCAGTTCTTC.

This clonotype has at least ten counts. CDR3 residues: CASSINSGEAYEQYF. CDR3 DNA sequence: TGTGCCAGCAGCATCAATAGCGGGGAGGCCTACGAGCAGTACTTC. The V gene is TRBV11-2, the J gene TRBJ2-7, with 8 positions matching TRBD2. The germline V gene encodes CDR1 SGHAT and CDR2 FQNNGV. This CDR3 spans 15 amino acids. V trimming: 5 bases; J trimming: 2 bases; junction bases outside the gene matches: 8.

The V call is TRBV6-5, the J call TRBJ2-4; D is ambiguous. Trimming removed 2 bases from V and 8 bases from J, with 10 bases in between. CDR3 length equals 13 residues. The germline V gene encodes CDR1 MNHEY and CDR2 SVGAGI. CDR3 sequence reads: CASSYRPRDIQYF. In DNA, the CDR3 is TGTGCCAGCAGTTACCGACCTCGGGACATTCAGTACTTC.

The V call is TRBV2, the J call TRBJ1-2; no firm D call. The V end was cut by 4 bases, the J end by 8 bases, with 11 bases between. The V gene's germline CDR1 is SNHLY and CDR2 FYNNEI. The CDR3 is 12 amino acids. This CDR3 is CASSGPAGGYTF. DNA of the CDR3: TGTGCCAGCAGTGGTCCAGCCGGGGGCTACACCTTC.

V is TRBV2 and J is TRBJ2-1, with D possibly matching TRBD2 (6 bases). The CDR3 extends over 16 amino acids. Trimming took 6 bases from V and 4 from J, leaving 19 bases between them. Germline V CDR1 and CDR2: SNHLY, FYNNEI. CDR3: CASSGERERGYNEQFF. In DNA, the CDR3 is TGTGCCAGCAGCGGCGAACGGGAGAGAGGTTACAATGAGCAGTTCTTC. Filled out from reference TRBV2 and TRBJ2-1, the complete variable domain reads EPEVTQTPSHQVTQMGQEVILRCVPISNHLYFYWYRQILGQKVEFLVSFYNNEISEKSEIFDDQFSVERPDGSNFTLKIRSTKLEDSAMYFCASSGERERGYNEQFFGPGTRLTVL.

The chain has TRBV20-1 and TRBJ2-7; 8 bases map to TRBD1. The CDR3 length is 16 residues. Germline CDR1 is DFQATT and CDR2 is SNEGSKA (reference sequence). J lost 3 bases, V lost 0 bases, and 10 bases had no gene match. The DNA for the CDR3 is TGCAGTGCTAGAGATCTGAACGCAGGGGGCATCTACGAGCAGTACTTC. Protein product: CSARDLNAGGIYEQYF.